The 6 T cell receptor beta chains below come from one sample, sequenced in a study of cytomegalovirus exposure and HLA in healthy donors. Assay: immunoSEQ multiplex PCR; the TCRdb copy retains only in-frame clones and omits some. There are 70,000 to 75,000 clones in the sample; around 94% occur only once, and approximately 3% lies in the top ten. The material sequenced was PBMCs. The source is a woman between 18 and 29 years old in good health and CMV-seropositive.

The V gene is TRBV30, the J gene TRBJ2-2; D is possibly TRBD1 (6 bases). V was trimmed by 3 bases and J by 3 bases, leaving 14 bases between them. The CDR3 has 15 residues. Germline CDR1 reads GTSNPN; CDR2 reads SVGIG (reference sequence). For the CDR3, the DNA is TGTGCCTGGAGCCCGCTTGGGACACACACCGGGGAGCTGTTTTTT. It is translated as CAWSPLGTHTGELFF.

The chain links TRBV10-2 to TRBJ2-5, with TRBD1 as a possible D gene (6 bases). The CDR3 is made up of 17 amino acids. The germline CDR1 and CDR2 sequences are WSHSY and SAAADI. Trimming took off 0 bases at V and 2 bases at J, with 16 bases between the two ends. The CDR3 protein is CASSESAGTPKQETQYF. CDR3 bases: TGCGCCAGCAGTGAGTCAGCCGGGACACCAAAACAAGAGACCCAGTACTTC.

The rearrangement uses TRBV4-3 and TRBJ2-7; 7 bases line up with TRBD1. Germline assignment: CDR1 LGHNA and CDR2 YSLEER. This CDR3 is 13 amino acids long. Trimming took 3 bases from V and 6 from J; bases not matched to a gene: 5. The CDR3 region is CASSQVTGIEQYF. CDR3 nucleotide sequence: TGCGCCAGCAGCCAGGTGACAGGGATCGAGCAGTACTTC.

This chain connects TRBV5-1 to TRBJ2-5, with TRBD2 matching over 10 bases. Trimming at V came to 2 bases and at J to 5 bases, leaving 6 bases not matched to a gene. CDR1 SGHRS and CDR2 YFSETQ come from the germline V gene. The CDR3 loop spans 15 amino acids. As DNA, the CDR3 is TGCGCCAGCAGCTTTACCGCTAGCGGGGGTGAGACCCAGTACTTC. This encodes CASSFTASGGETQYF.

The sample holds one count of this clone. The chain links TRBV4-2 to TRBJ1-4; tentatively, D is TRBD1 (6 bases). Germline CDR1 LGHNA, CDR2 YNFKEQ. V shed 0 bases and J shed 7 bases, with 12 bases lying between them. The CDR3 runs to 15 residues. CDR3 DNA sequence: TGTGCCAGCAGCCAAGAAGGGGCAGGGGCTGAAAAACTGTTTTTT. Encoded protein: CASSQEGAGAEKLFF.

The chain combines TRBV5-1 with TRBJ1-2, with no clear D. Germline CDR1 and CDR2: SGHRS and YFSETQ. The CDR3 spans 14 residues. Trimming left V 0 bases short and J 6 bases short, with 12 bases between. The CDR3 region is CASSLGKPQDGYTF. For the CDR3, the DNA is TGCGCCAGCAGCTTGGGAAAACCCCAGGATGGCTACACCTTC. The full variable domain, its missing parts supplied by reference TRBV5-1 and TRBJ1-2, is KAGVTQTPRYLIKTRGQQVTLSCSPISGHRSVSWYQQTPGQGLQFLFEYFSETQRNKGNFPGRFSGRQFSNSRSEMNVSTLELGDSALYLCASSLGKPQDGYTFGSGTRLTVV.